The T cell receptor (beta chain) under discussion was sequenced for a study of T cell responses to AZD1222 COVID-19 vaccine. The wider study: The analysis combined second doses at about 4 or about 12 weeks. Overall study results and limits: Seropositive AZD1222 recipients at baseline numbered only five or six. Every sample of the repertoires postdated the peak T cell response.

Only in-frame clones appear in the TCRdb table, and some are missing; sequencing was by immunoSEQ multiplex PCR. The sample yields just under 100,000 clones, roughly 88% seen once. Points on this clone: What it binds is unknown.

Looked up from germline, CDR1 is LGHDT and CDR2 is YNNKEL (reference sequence). The CDR3 totals 13 residues. Trimming left V 2 bases short and J 4 bases short, with 8 bases between. The TCR sequence derives from an adult in good health. Sequencing used peripheral blood, obtained on day 0 of AZD1222 vaccination. The chain links TRBV3-1 (or the pseudogene TRBV3-2) to TRBJ1-2; TRBD1 might be the D (5 bases). The CDR3, as DNA: TGTGCCAGCAGCCAAAATACAGGCTATGGCTACACCTTC. Translation gives CASSQNTGYGYTF.